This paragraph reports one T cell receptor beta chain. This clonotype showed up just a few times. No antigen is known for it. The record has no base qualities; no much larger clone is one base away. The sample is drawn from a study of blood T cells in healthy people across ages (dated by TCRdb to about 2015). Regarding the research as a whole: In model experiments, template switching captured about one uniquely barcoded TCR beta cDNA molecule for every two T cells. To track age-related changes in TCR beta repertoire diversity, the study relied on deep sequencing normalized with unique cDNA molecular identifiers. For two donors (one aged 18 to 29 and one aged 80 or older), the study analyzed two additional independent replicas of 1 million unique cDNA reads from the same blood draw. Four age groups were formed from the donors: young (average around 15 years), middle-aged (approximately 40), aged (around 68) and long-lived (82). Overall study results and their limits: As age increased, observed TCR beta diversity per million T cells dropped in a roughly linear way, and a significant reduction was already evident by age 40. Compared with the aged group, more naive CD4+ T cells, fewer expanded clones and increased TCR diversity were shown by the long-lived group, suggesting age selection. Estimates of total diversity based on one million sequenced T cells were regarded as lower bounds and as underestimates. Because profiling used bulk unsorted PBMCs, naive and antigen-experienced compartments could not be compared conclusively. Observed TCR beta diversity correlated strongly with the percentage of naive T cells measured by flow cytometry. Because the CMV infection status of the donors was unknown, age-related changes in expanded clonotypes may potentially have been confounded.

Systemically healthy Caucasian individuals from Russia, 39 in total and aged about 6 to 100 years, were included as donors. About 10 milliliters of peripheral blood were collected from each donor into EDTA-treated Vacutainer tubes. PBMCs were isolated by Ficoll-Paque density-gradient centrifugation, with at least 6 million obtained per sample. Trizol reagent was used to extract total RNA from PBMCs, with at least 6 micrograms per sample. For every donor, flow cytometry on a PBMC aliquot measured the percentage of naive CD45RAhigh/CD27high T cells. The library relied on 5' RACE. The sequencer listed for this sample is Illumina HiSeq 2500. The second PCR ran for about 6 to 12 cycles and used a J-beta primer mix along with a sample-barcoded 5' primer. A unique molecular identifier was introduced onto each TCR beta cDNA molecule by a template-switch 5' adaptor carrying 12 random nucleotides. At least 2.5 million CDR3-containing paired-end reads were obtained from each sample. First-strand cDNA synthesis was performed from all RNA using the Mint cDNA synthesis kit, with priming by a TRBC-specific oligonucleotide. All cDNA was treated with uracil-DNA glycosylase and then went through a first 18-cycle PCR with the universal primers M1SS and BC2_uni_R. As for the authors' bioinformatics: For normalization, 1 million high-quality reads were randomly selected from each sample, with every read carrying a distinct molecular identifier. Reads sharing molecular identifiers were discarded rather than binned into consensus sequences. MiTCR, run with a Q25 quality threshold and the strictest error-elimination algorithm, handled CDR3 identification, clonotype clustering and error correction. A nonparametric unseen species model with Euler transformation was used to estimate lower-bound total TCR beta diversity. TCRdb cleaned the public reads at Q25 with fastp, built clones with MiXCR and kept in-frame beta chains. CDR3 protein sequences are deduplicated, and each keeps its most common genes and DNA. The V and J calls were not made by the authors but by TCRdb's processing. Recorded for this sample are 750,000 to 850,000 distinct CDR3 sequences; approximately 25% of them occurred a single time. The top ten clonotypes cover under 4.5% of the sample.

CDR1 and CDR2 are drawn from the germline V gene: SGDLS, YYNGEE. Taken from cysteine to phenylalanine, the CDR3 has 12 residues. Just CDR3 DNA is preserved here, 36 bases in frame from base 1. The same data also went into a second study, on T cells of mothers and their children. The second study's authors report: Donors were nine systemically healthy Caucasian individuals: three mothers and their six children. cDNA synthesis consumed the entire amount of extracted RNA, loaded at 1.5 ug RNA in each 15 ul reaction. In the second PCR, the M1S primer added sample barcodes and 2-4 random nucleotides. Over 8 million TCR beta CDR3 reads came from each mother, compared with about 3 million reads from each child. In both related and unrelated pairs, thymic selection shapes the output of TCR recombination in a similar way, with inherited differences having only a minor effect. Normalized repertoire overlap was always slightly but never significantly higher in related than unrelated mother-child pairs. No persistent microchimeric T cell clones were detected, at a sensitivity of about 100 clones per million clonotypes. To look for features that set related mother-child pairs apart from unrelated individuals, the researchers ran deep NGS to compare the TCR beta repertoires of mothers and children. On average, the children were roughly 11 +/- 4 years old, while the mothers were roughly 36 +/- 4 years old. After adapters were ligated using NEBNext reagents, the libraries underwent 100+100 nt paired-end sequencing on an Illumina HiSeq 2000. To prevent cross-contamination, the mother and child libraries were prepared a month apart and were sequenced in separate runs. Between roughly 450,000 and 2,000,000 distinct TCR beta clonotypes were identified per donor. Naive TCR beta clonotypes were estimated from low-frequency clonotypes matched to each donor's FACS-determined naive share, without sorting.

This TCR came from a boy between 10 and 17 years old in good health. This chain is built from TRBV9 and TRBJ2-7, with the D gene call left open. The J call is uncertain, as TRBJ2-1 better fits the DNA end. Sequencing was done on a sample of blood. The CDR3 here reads CASSVRGVEQFF. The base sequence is TGTGCCAGCAGCGTGCGAGGTGTTGAGCAGTTCTTC.